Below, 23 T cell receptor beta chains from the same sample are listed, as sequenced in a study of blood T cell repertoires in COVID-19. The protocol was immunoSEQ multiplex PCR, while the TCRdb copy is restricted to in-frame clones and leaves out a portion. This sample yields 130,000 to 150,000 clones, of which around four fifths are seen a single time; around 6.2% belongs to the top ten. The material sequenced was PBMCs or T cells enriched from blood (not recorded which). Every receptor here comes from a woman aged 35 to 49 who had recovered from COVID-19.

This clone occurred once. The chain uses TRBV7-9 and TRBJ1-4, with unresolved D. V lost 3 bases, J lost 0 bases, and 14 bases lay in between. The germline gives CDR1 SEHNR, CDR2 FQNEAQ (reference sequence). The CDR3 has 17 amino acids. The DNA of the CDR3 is TGTGCCAGCAGCTTTGAAAAGGGAGCCGCAACTAATGAAAAACTGTTTTTT. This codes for CASSFEKGAATNEKLFF. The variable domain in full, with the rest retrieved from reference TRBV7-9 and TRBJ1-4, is DTGVSQNPRHKITKRGQNVTFRCDPISEHNRLYWYRQTLGQGPEFLTYFQNEAQLEKSRLLSDRFSAERPKGSFSTLEIQRTEQGDSAMYLCASSFEKGAATNEKLFFGSGTQLSVL.

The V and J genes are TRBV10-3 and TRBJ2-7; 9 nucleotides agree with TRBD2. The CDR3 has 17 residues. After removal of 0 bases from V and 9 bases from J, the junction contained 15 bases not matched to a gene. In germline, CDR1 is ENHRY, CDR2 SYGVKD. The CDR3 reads CAISESKPERGVRRQYF. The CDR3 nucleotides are TGTGCCATCAGTGAGTCGAAACCGGAGCGGGGGGTTCGGAGGCAGTACTTC.

The CDR3 nucleotides read TGTGCCAGCAGCTTAGAACTAGGCGGGACAGGGCATTCCTACGAGCAGTACTTC. It translates to CASSLELGGTGHSYEQYF. This chain uses TRBV11-2 with TRBJ2-7, with 9 positions matching TRBD1. There are 18 residues in the CDR3. The junction had 10 bases not matched to a gene; V was cut back by 0 bases and J by 1 base. Germline V gene sequence: CDR1 SGHAT, CDR2 FQNNGV.

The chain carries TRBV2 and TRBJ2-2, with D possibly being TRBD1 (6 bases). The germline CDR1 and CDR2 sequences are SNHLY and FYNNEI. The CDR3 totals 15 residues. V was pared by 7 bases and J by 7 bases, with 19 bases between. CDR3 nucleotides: TGTGCCAGCACCCCAAGGACAGTTTACAACGGGGAGCTGTTTTTT. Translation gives CASTPRTVYNGELFF.

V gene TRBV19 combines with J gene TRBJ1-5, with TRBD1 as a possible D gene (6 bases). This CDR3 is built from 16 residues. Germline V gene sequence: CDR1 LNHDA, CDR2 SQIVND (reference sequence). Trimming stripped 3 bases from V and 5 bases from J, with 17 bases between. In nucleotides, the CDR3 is TGTGCCAGTAGTATTGGTATTGGGGGCAGGGATCAGCCCCAGCATTTT. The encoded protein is CASSIGIGGRDQPQHF.

Here the CDR3 reads CASSHSGSYEQYF. CDR3 bases: TGTGCCAGCAGCCATTCAGGGTCCTACGAGCAGTACTTC. The rearrangement links TRBV11-2 to TRBJ2-7; maybe TRBD1 (5 bases). V was trimmed by 5 bases and J by 1 base, leaving 9 bases between them. CDR1 and CDR2 (germline): SGHAT, FQNNGV. This CDR3 region has 13 residues.

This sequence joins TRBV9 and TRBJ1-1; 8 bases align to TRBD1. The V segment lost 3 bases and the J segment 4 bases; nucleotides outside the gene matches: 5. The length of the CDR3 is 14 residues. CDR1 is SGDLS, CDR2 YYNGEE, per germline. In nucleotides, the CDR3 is TGTGCCAGCAGCGCCAAACAGGGGGGCACTGAAGCTTTCTTT. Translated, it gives CASSAKQGGTEAFF.

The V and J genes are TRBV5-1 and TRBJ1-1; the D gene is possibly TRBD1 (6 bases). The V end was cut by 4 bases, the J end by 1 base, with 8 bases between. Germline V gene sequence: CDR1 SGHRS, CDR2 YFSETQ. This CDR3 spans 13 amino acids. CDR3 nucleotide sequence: TGCGCCAGCAGCAGGGACACGAACACTGAAGCTTTCTTT. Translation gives CASSRDTNTEAFF.

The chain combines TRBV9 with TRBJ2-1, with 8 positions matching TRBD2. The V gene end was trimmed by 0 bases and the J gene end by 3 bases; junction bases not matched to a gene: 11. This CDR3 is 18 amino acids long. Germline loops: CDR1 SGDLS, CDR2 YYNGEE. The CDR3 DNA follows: TGTGCCAGCAGCGTAGCCCCCGGGGGTAGCGGGGACTACAATGAGCAGTTCTTC. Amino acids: CASSVAPGGSGDYNEQFF.

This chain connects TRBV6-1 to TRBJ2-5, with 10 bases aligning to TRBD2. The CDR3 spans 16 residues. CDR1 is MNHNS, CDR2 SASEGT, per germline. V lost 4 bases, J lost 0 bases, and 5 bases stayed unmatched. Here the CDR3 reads CASSARLAGHQETQYF. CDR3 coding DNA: TGTGCCAGCAGTGCGCGACTAGCGGGCCACCAAGAGACCCAGTACTTC.

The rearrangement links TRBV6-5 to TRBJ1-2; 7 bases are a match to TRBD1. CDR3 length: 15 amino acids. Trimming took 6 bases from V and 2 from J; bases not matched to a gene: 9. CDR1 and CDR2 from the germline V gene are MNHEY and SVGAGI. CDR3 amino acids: CASRTTGTENYGYTF. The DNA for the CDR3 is TGTGCCAGCAGAACTACCGGGACAGAGAACTATGGCTACACCTTC.

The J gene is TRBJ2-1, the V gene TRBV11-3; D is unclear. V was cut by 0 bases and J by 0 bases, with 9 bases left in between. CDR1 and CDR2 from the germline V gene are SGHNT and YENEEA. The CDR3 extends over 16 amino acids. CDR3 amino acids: CASSLESADSYNEQFF. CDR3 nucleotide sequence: TGTGCCAGCAGCTTAGAGTCTGCGGACTCCTACAATGAGCAGTTCTTC.

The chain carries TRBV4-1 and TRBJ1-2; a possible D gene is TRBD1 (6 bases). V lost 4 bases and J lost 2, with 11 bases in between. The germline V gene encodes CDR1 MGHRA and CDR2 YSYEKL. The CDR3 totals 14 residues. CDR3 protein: CASSPDRRNYGYTF. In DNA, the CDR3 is TGCGCCAGCAGCCCAGACAGGAGGAACTATGGCTACACCTTC.

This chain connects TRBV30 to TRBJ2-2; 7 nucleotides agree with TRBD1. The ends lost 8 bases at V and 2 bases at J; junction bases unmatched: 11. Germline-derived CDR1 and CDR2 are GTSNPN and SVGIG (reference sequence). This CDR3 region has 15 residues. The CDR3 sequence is CAGDVTGVNTGELFF. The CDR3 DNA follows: TGTGCCGGGGATGTAACAGGGGTCAACACCGGGGAGCTGTTTTTT.

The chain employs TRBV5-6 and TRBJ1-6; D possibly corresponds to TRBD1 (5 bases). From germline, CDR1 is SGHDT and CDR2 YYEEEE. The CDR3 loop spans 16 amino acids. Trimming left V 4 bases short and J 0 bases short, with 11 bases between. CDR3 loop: CASSPLQVSYNSPLHF. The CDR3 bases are TGTGCCAGCAGCCCTTTACAGGTCTCCTATAATTCACCCCTCCACTTT.

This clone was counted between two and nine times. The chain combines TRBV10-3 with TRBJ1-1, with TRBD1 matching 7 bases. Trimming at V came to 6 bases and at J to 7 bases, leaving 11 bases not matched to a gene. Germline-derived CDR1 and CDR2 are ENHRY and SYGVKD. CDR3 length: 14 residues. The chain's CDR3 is CAIRQGGTEHEAFF. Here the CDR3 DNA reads TGTGCCATCAGGCAAGGGGGGACAGAGCATGAAGCTTTCTTT.

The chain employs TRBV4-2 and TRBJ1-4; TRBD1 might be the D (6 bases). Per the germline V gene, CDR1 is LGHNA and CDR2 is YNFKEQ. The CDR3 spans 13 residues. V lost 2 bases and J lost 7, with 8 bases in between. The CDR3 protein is CASSQQDSEKLFF. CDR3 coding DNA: TGTGCCAGCAGCCAACAGGACAGTGAAAAACTGTTTTTT.

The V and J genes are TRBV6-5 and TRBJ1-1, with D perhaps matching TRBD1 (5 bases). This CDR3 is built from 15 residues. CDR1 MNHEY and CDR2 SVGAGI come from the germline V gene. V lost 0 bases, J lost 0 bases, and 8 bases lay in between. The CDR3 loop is CASSYSGQLNTEAFF. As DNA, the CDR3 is TGTGCCAGCAGTTACTCGGGGCAGCTGAACACTGAAGCTTTCTTT.

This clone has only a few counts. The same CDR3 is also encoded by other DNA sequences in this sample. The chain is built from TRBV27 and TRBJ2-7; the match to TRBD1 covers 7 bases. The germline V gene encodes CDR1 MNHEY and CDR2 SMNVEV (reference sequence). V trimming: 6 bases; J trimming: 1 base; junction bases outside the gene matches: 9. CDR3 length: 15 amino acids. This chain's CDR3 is CASSPSRDRSYEQYF. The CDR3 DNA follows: TGTGCCAGCAGCCCCTCCCGGGACAGATCCTACGAGCAGTACTTC.

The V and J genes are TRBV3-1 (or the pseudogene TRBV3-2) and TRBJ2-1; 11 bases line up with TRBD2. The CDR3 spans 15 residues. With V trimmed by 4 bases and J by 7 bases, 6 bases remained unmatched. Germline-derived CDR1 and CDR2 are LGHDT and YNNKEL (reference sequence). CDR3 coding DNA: TGTGCCAGCAGCCTTAGCGGGAGGGCCGAAAATGAGCAGTTCTTC. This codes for CASSLSGRAENEQFF.

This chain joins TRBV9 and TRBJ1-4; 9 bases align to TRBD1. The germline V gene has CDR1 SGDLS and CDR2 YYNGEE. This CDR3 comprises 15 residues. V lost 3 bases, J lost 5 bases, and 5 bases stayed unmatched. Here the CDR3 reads CASSAWDRENEKLFF. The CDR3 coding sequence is TGTGCCAGCAGCGCGTGGGACAGGGAGAATGAAAAACTGTTTTTT.

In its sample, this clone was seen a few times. The CDR3 nucleotides are TGCGCCAGCAAGATGGAGGCTGAAGCTTTCTTT. This translates into CASKMEAEAFF. The chain is built from TRBV10-2 and TRBJ1-1, with D hard to call. There are 11 residues in the CDR3. Per the germline V gene, CDR1 is WSHSY and CDR2 is SAAADI. V lost 7 bases, J lost 6 bases, and 9 bases lay in between.

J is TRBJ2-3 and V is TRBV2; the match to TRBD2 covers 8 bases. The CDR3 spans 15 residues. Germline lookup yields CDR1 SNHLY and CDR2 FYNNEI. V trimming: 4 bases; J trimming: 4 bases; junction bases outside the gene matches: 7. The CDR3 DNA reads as TGTGCCAGCAGTGGACTAGCGAGTGGGGCAGATACGCAGTATTTT. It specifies CASSGLASGADTQYF.